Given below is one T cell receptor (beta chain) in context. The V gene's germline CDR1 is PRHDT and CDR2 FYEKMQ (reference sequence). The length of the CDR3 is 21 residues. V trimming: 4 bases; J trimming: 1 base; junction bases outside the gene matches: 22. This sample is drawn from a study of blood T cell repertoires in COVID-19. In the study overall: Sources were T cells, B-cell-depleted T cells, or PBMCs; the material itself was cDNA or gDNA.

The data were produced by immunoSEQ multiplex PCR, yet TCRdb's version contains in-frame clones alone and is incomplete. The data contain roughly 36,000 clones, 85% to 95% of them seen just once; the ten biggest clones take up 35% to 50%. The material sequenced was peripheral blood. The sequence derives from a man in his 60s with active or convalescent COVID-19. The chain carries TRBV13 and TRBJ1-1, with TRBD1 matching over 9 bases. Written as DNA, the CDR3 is TGTGCCAGCAGCTCCGGGACAGGGTCCACTACCCAGTTTTATTCGAACACTGAAGCTTTCTTT. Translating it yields CASSSGTGSTTQFYSNTEAFF.